This TCR beta chain was captured in a study of regulatory T cells in long-lasting Graves disease. As for time point: newly diagnosed GD, antithyroid drugs for less than 3 months. Isolated PBMC RNA provided the starting material for the TCR library. The TCR beta library used iRepertoire HTBI primers with Arm-PCR amplification of CDR3. TCRdb re-analysed the multiplex PCR reads in MiXCR, keeping a single row per CDR3 protein. The profile shows approximately 440,000 distinct CDR3 sequences, roughly 17% of them singletons. The V end lost 6 bases, the J end lost 7 bases, and 22 bases lay between the germline ends. CDR3 length equals 15 residues. Germline V lookup: CDR1 LGHNT, CDR2 FRNRAP. Study-wide findings and caveats: New patients shared fewer public clonotypes (about 970) than persistent patients did (around 2,700).

For this clonotype: Its target is not known.

The sample also formed part of further work on T cells in Graves' hyperthyroidism and ophthalmopathy.

The V call is TRBV12-5, the J call TRBJ2-7, with D uncertain. Sequencing used peripheral blood mononuclear cells (PBMCs), obtained at new diagnosis, from a patient treated with antithyroid drugs. This receptor was obtained from a man aged 35 to 55 with Graves disease. CDR3 residues: CASGLPPVANEEQYF. Here the CDR3 DNA reads TGTGCTAGTGGGCTACCCCCGGTGGCGAACGAAGAGCAGTACTTC.